This T cell receptor (beta chain) appears in the sequencing data of a study of regulatory T cells in long-lasting Graves disease. Overall study results and limits: Persistent-disease Graves' patients showed less TCR diversity than new cases. Segments TRBV28, TRBJ1-2 and TRBJ2-5 showed preferential usage in persistent disease.

The time point: newly diagnosed GD, antithyroid drugs for less than 3 months. Preparation of the TCR library used RNA extracted from PBMCs. Recruitment took place at an endocrinology department in Xi'an, China. CDR3 regions were amplified by Arm-PCR using iRepertoire HTBI primers to build TCR beta libraries. TCRdb used MiXCR to reprocess the multiplex PCR reads, holding one entry per CDR3 protein. The sample carries around 240,000 distinct CDR3 sequences, 15% to 20% recorded once. This clonotype was recorded many times. Its target is not known. The V gene end was trimmed by 6 bases and the J gene end by 2 bases; junction bases not matched to a gene: 1. Germline V lookup: CDR1 SNHLY, CDR2 FYNNEI. The CDR3 has 12 residues. These data were also filed under a second study, of T cells in Graves' hyperthyroidism and ophthalmopathy.

The sequenced sample was peripheral blood mononuclear cells (PBMCs), obtained at new diagnosis, from a patient treated with antithyroid drugs. This chain connects TRBV2 to TRBJ2-7, with 7 positions matching TRBD1. The origin of this receptor is a woman aged 30 to 39 with Graves disease. The CDR3 loop reads CASSDRAYEQYF. The CDR3, as DNA: TGTGCCAGCAGCGACAGGGCCTACGAGCAGTACTTC. The variable domain in full, with the rest retrieved from reference TRBV2 and TRBJ2-7, is EPEVTQTPSHQVTQMGQEVILRCVPISNHLYFYWYRQILGQKVEFLVSFYNNEISEKSEIFDDQFSVERPDGSNFTLKIRSTKLEDSAMYFCASSDRAYEQYFGPGTRLTVT.